Sequencing of this T cell receptor beta chain was carried out in a study of T-cell reconstitution after alpha-beta-depleted transplantation in children. This clonotype was recorded a few times. Germline CDR1 LNHDA, CDR2 SQIVND (reference sequence). The CDR3 loop spans 13 amino acids. V dropped 6 bases and J dropped 4 bases, with 13 bases sitting between them. Unique molecular identifiers featured in how the TCRbeta library was prepared. Via MiXCR, TCRdb re-called the PCR reads, giving one row per CDR3 protein. The table has approximately 1,000,000 distinct CDR3 sequences, around 30% seen once. Sequencing was performed on PBMCs, mostly from graft donor cells, taken 360 days after TCRalphabeta/CD19-depleted stem cell transplant. The gene calls are TRBV19 and TRBJ2-7; D is undetermined. This clonotype was sampled from a boy in the first two years of life who had a stem cell transplant for SCID, so the T cells may come from the graft donor. The CDR3 here is CASSPSDGYEQYF. CDR3 nucleotides: TGTGCCAGTAGCCCCTCCGACGGTTACGAGCAGTACTTC.